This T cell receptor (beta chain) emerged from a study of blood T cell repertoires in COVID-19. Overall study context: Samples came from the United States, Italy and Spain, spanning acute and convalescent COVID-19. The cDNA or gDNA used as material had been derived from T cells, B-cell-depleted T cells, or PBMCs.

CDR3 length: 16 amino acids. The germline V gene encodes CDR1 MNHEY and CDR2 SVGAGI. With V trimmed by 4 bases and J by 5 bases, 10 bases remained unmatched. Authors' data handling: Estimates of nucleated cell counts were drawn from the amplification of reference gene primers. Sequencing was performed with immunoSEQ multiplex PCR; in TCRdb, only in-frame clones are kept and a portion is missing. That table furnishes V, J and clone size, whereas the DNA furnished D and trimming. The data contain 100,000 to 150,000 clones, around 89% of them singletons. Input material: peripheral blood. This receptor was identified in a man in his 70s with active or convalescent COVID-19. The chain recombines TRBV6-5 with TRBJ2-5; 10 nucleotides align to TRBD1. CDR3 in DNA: TGTGCCAGCAGTTCTAGAGGGACAGGGGACGTGGAGACCCAGTACTTC. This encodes CASSSRGTGDVETQYF.